Below, 26 T cell receptor beta chains from the same sample are listed, as sequenced in a study of shared clonotypes between healthy human individuals. Here immunoSEQ multiplex PCR was the method, and the copy in TCRdb shows in-frame clones only, minus some. Of millions of clones in the sample, roughly 94% were seen once. Sequencing was done on a sample of naive CD4+ T cells sorted from blood. Subset of the sample: CD45RA+ positively selected. Source of these receptors: a man aged 18 to 35 in good health.

The rearrangement links TRBV11-2 to TRBJ2-2; TRBD1 is a possible D gene (6 bases). Germline values: CDR1 SGHAT, CDR2 FQNNGV. This CDR3 comprises 15 residues. The V end lost 4 bases, the J end lost 1 base, and 10 bases lay between the germline ends. CDR3 amino acids: CASSSRQENTGELFF. The CDR3, as DNA: TGTGCCAGCAGCTCCCGACAGGAGAACACCGGGGAGCTGTTTTTT.

The rearrangement joins TRBV7-2 to TRBJ2-5, with D perhaps assigned TRBD1 or TRBD2 (5 bases each). Germline V lookup: CDR1 SGHTA, CDR2 FQGNSA. This CDR3 is 14 amino acids long. Deletions cut 1 base from V and 4 bases from J, with 10 bases between. The CDR3 region is CASSLVGGLETQYF. Here the CDR3 DNA reads TGTGCCAGCAGCTTAGTTGGGGGTTTAGAGACCCAGTACTTC. Complete variable domain (other parts from reference TRBV7-2 and TRBJ2-5): GAGVSQSPSNKVTEKGKDVELRCDPISGHTALYWYRQSLGQGLEFLIYFQGNSAPDKSGLPSDRFSAERTGGSVSTLTIQRTQQEDSAVYLCASSLVGGLETQYFGPGTRLLVL.

The J gene is TRBJ1-1, the V gene TRBV30, with 7 bases lining up with TRBD1. The CDR3 is 13 amino acids. CDR1 is GTSNPN and CDR2 is SVGIG in the germline V gene (reference sequence). Germline trimming cut 4 bases from V and 5 bases from J; bases unmatched to any gene: 7. Written as DNA, the CDR3 is TGTGCCTGGAACCAGGGGGGAATTACTGAAGCTTTCTTT. Its translation: CAWNQGGITEAFF.

The V gene is TRBV9, the J gene TRBJ1-4, with D unclear. From germline, CDR1 is SGDLS and CDR2 YYNGEE. This CDR3 contains 15 residues. Trimming removed 4 bases at V and 4 bases at J, with 14 bases between. CDR3 amino acids: CASSFRTGFNEKLFF. DNA of the CDR3: TGTGCCAGCAGCTTCCGGACGGGTTTTAATGAAAAACTGTTTTTT. Supplemented by reference TRBV9 and TRBJ1-4, the full variable domain reads DSGVTQTPKHLITATGQRVTLRCSPRSGDLSVYWYQQSLDQGLQFLIQYYNGEERAKGNILERFSAQQFPDLHSELNLSSLELGDSALYFCASSFRTGFNEKLFFGSGTQLSVL.

The V call is TRBV9, the J call TRBJ2-2; maybe TRBD2 (6 bases). This CDR3 comprises 16 residues. Trimming took 0 bases from V and 6 from J, leaving 15 bases between them. Germline V lookup: CDR1 SGDLS, CDR2 YYNGEE. CDR3 loop: CASSVGGGDFAGELFF. The CDR3 nucleotides read TGTGCCAGCAGCGTAGGGGGCGGGGACTTCGCCGGGGAGCTGTTTTTT. Based on the CDR3 plus reference TRBV9 and TRBJ2-2, the full variable domain is DSGVTQTPKHLITATGQRVTLRCSPRSGDLSVYWYQQSLDQGLQFLIQYYNGEERAKGNILERFSAQQFPDLHSELNLSSLELGDSALYFCASSVGGGDFAGELFFGEGSRLTVL.

A note on this clone: The same CDR3 is also encoded by other DNA sequences in this sample. V usage is TRBV7-2 and J usage is TRBJ2-7; TRBD1 is a possible D gene (5 bases). Trimming stripped 5 bases from V and 6 bases from J, with 14 bases between. CDR1 is SGHTA, CDR2 FQGNSA, per germline. The CDR3 runs 13 residues. The CDR3 loop is CASSPQGRGEQYF. The DNA of the CDR3 is TGTGCCAGCAGCCCCCAGGGCAGAGGCGAGCAGTACTTC.

V usage is TRBV7-2 and J usage is TRBJ2-2; 13 bases map to TRBD2. Unmatched junction bases numbered 6, after V lost 6 bases and J lost 8 bases. From germline, CDR1 is SGHTA and CDR2 FQGNSA. The CDR3 runs 15 residues. The CDR3 bases are TGTGCCAGCAGTTCCCGGACTAGCGGGGGAGGGGAGCTGTTTTTT. This translates into CASSSRTSGGGELFF. The variable domain in full, with the rest retrieved from reference TRBV7-2 and TRBJ2-2, is GAGVSQSPSNKVTEKGKDVELRCDPISGHTALYWYRQSLGQGLEFLIYFQGNSAPDKSGLPSDRFSAERTGGSVSTLTIQRTQQEDSAVYLCASSSRTSGGGELFFGEGSRLTVL.

The CDR3 protein is CASSRTGQFNEKLFF. The DNA for the CDR3 is TGTGCCAGCAGCAGGACGGGACAGTTTAATGAAAAACTGTTTTTT. The chain is built from TRBV7-8 and TRBJ1-4, with 7 nucleotides matching TRBD1. This CDR3 contains 15 residues. Unmatched junction bases numbered 7, after V lost 5 bases and J lost 4 bases. Germline values: CDR1 SGHVS, CDR2 FQNEAQ. Complete variable domain (other parts from reference TRBV7-8 and TRBJ1-4): GAGVSQSPRYKVAKRGQDVALRCDPISGHVSLFWYQQALGQGPEFLTYFQNEAQLDKSGLPSDRFFAERPEGSVSTLKIQRTQQEDSAVYLCASSRTGQFNEKLFFGSGTQLSVL.

About this clone: This may be a read error: a much more frequent sequence differs by one nucleotide. The sample holds other DNA sequences that translate to the same CDR3. The CDR3 reads CASSSAYEQYF. The CDR3 DNA is TGTGCCAGCAGCTCTGCCTACGAGCAGTACTTC. V and J are TRBV7-2 and TRBJ2-7; D unclear. The CDR3 has 11 residues. Germline V gives CDR1 SGHTA, CDR2 FQGNSA. Trimming took 4 bases from V and 2 from J, leaving 3 bases between them. The whole variable domain, filled in from reference TRBV7-2 and TRBJ2-7, reads GAGVSQSPSNKVTEKGKDVELRCDPISGHTALYWYRQSLGQGLEFLIYFQGNSAPDKSGLPSDRFSAERTGGSVSTLTIQRTQQEDSAVYLCASSSAYEQYFGPGTRLTVT.

The V gene is TRBV5-4, the J gene TRBJ2-5; the D gene could be TRBD1 or TRBD2 (5 bases each). The V and J ends lost 1 base and 4 bases respectively, with 20 bases between them. The CDR3 consists of 17 residues. Germline CDR1 SGHNT, CDR2 YYREEE (reference sequence). The CDR3 sequence: CASSLTGRGGTRETQYF. For the CDR3, the DNA is TGTGCCAGCAGCTTGACGGGTCGGGGCGGCACACGAGAGACCCAGTACTTC. Together with reference TRBV5-4 and TRBJ2-5, the CDR3 gives the full variable domain: ETGVTQSPTHLIKTRGQQVTLRCSSQSGHNTVSWYQQALGQGPQFIFQYYREEENGRGNFPPRFSGLQFPNYSSELNVNALELDDSALYLCASSLTGRGGTRETQYFGPGTRLLVL.

V is TRBV6-1 and J is TRBJ2-7; TRBD2 matches at 8 bases. The V gene end was trimmed by 1 base and the J gene end by 2 bases; junction bases not matched to a gene: 4. Germline V gene data show CDR1 as MNHNS and CDR2 as SASEGT. There are 15 residues in the CDR3. In DNA, the CDR3 is TGTGCCAGCAGTGAAGAGGCGGGAGGTACCTACGAGCAGTACTTC. This encodes CASSEEAGGTYEQYF.

This clone came up once. The chain couples TRBV29-1 to TRBJ2-5; perhaps TRBD2 as D (5 bases). Germline V gives CDR1 SQVTM, CDR2 ANQGSEA. Trimming left V 5 bases short and J 0 bases short, with 13 bases between. This CDR3 spans 14 amino acids. The CDR3 region is CSVPSEGYQETQYF. As DNA, the CDR3 is TGCAGCGTTCCTAGTGAGGGCTACCAAGAGACCCAGTACTTC.

V usage is TRBV2 and J usage is TRBJ1-5; D ambiguous. This CDR3 region has 15 residues. V lost 2 bases to trimming and J lost 5 bases, with 13 bases between them. Germline V lookup: CDR1 SNHLY, CDR2 FYNNEI. The chain's CDR3 is CASSETPGGHQPQHF. In nucleotides, the CDR3 is TGTGCCAGCAGTGAAACCCCCGGCGGCCATCAGCCCCAGCATTTT.

Comments on this clone: At the DNA level, this CDR3 is encoded by other sequences in the same sample as well. The chain has TRBV30 and TRBJ2-5; 12 nucleotides agree with TRBD2. Losses at the gene ends were 4 bases for V and 4 bases for J; bases not matched to a gene: 4. This CDR3 region has 14 residues. CDR1 GTSNPN and CDR2 SVGIG come from the germline V gene (reference sequence). The CDR3 loop is CAWTPGLAGETQYF. The CDR3 DNA reads TGTGCCTGGACCCCGGGACTAGCGGGAGAGACCCAGTACTTC.

The rearrangement links TRBV10-3 to TRBJ1-5; D is unresolved. CDR3 length equals 14 residues. V dropped 2 bases and J dropped 3 bases, with 8 bases sitting between them. Germline lookup yields CDR1 ENHRY and CDR2 SYGVKD. CDR3 nucleotides: TGTGCCATCAGTGAGGATGGGGTCAATCAGCCCCAGCATTTT. It encodes CAISEDGVNQPQHF.

This clone was recorded a few times. Other DNA sequences in this specimen translate into the identical CDR3. This rearrangement joins TRBV19 to TRBJ1-5; D is unresolved. Per germline, CDR1 LNHDA and CDR2 SQIVND (reference sequence). The CDR3 is 13 amino acids. Trimming stripped 5 bases from V and 4 bases from J, with 9 bases between. CDR3: CASSGTGNQPQHF. The CDR3 DNA is TGTGCCAGTAGTGGAACGGGGAATCAGCCCCAGCATTTT.

This sequence joins TRBV5-1 and TRBJ1-2; 9 bases match TRBD1. V dropped 4 bases and J dropped 1; count of bases not matched to a gene: 5. The CDR3 totals 15 residues. CDR1 SGHRS and CDR2 YFSETQ come from the germline V gene. CDR3 nucleotide sequence: TGCGCCAGCAGCATCGGACAGGGGAATAACTATGGCTACACCTTC. The encoded protein is CASSIGQGNNYGYTF.

The V call is TRBV2, the J call TRBJ1-1; tentatively, D is TRBD1 (6 bases). Trimming left V 6 bases short and J 0 bases short, with 20 bases between. The CDR3 is made up of 17 amino acids. Germline CDR1 and CDR2: SNHLY and FYNNEI. CDR3 sequence: CASRDTGFISMNTEAFF. Written as DNA, the CDR3 is TGTGCCAGCAGGGACACAGGGTTTATATCCATGAACACTGAAGCTTTCTTT.

On this clone itself: The sample has other DNA sequences that encode this CDR3 too. This chain links TRBV9 with TRBJ2-6, with a tentative D call TRBD2 (5 bases). The CDR3 has 17 residues. The V and J ends lost 0 bases and 0 bases respectively, with 10 bases between them. CDR1 is SGDLS and CDR2 is YYNGEE in the germline V gene. CDR3 in DNA: TGTGCCAGCAGCGTAGGCGGAGGACCCTCTGGGGCCAACGTCCTGACTTTC. It yields the protein CASSVGGGPSGANVLTF.

V usage is TRBV4-1 and J usage is TRBJ2-1; D uncertain. V was shortened by 2 bases and J by 4 bases, with 6 bases between the two germline ends. Per the germline V gene, CDR1 is MGHRA and CDR2 is YSYEKL. The length of the CDR3 is 13 residues. CDR3 nucleotide sequence: TGCGCCAGCAGCCAATTCGATTACAATGAGCAGTTCTTC. Protein sequence: CASSQFDYNEQFF.

The gene calls are TRBV2 and TRBJ1-1; the D is unclear. From germline, CDR1 is SNHLY and CDR2 FYNNEI. V gave up 11 bases and J gave up 5 bases, with 12 bases separating them. This CDR3 contains 11 residues. DNA of the CDR3: TGTGCCGGAGGAGGGAGGACTGAAGCTTTCTTT. Amino acid sequence: CAGGGRTEAFF.

The chain has TRBV6-6 and TRBJ1-5; possibly TRBD1 for D (6 bases). V gave up 4 bases and J gave up 4 bases, with 11 bases separating them. Germline V gene sequence: CDR1 MNHNY, CDR2 SVGAGI (reference sequence). This CDR3 has 14 amino acids. In nucleotides, the CDR3 is TGTGCCAGCAGTTCCCACAGGGAAAATCAGCCCCAGCATTTT. This codes for CASSSHRENQPQHF.

There are many counts of this clone. Within the sample, other DNA sequences also encode this same CDR3. The chain is built from TRBV30 and TRBJ2-5; D is uncertain. V was shortened by 2 bases and J by 3 bases, with 7 bases between the two germline ends. CDR3 length equals 12 residues. Germline V CDR1 and CDR2: GTSNPN, SVGIG (reference sequence). CDR3: CAWSQLEETQYF. CDR3 nucleotide sequence: TGTGCCTGGAGTCAACTTGAAGAGACCCAGTACTTC.

J is TRBJ2-5 and V is TRBV11-2, with 11 bases identical to TRBD2. V shed 2 bases, J shed 6 bases, and the junction held 5 bases outside the gene matches. Germline V gene data show CDR1 as SGHAT and CDR2 as FQNNGV. The CDR3 has 15 residues. The CDR3 coding sequence is TGTGCCAGCAGCTTACGGGGACTAGCGGTACAGACCCAGTACTTC. Translated, it gives CASSLRGLAVQTQYF.

The V and J genes are TRBV18 and TRBJ2-2, with D maybe TRBD2 (5 bases). V was pared by 3 bases and J by 4 bases, with 12 bases between. The CDR3 extends over 15 amino acids. Per germline, CDR1 KGHSH and CDR2 LQKENI. CDR3 amino acids: CASSPRERTTGELFF. DNA for the CDR3: TGTGCCAGCTCACCTAGGGAGAGGACCACCGGGGAGCTGTTTTTT.

This clone was picked up a small number of times. V gene TRBV10-3 combines with J gene TRBJ2-7, with D maybe TRBD2 (5 bases). V was clipped by 10 bases and J by 3 bases, with 25 bases between them. The CDR3 contains 16 residues. Looked up from germline, CDR1 is ENHRY and CDR2 is SYGVKD. CDR3 nucleotides: TGTGCCACCAACCCCCAAAGTGGGAGCGGCCTCTACGAGCAGTACTTC. This codes for CATNPQSGSGLYEQYF.